Below, one TCR beta chain is given with its context. The V end lost 5 bases, the J end lost 4 bases, and 11 bases lay between the germline ends. The CDR3 length is 13 residues. The germline CDR1 and CDR2 sequences are SNHLY and FYNNEI. Enrollees, about 18 to 89 years old, lived in about two dozen US areas. Donors were grouped by their self-reported clinical history. The table came from immunoSEQ multiplex PCR; TCRdb's copy has only in-frame clones and leaves some out. The repertoire holds some 220,000 clones, with about 79% as singletons. The source of the sample is a study of blood T cell repertoires in COVID-19. About the research overall: Spain, Italy and the United States supplied samples that represented acute and convalescent COVID-19. The cDNA or gDNA used as material had been derived from T cells, B-cell-depleted T cells, or PBMCs.

The chain joins TRBV2 to TRBJ1-1, with D maybe TRBD1 (5 bases). The clonotype was recovered from a woman in her 40s with acute COVID-19. The sequenced sample was PBMCs or T cells enriched from blood (not recorded which). The CDR3 DNA follows: TGTGCCAGCAGTTCACAGGAATTCACTGAAGCTTTCTTT. This translates into CASSSQEFTEAFF.